The 19 T cell receptor beta chains given below trace back to one sample, sequenced in a study of human T cells and chemical hapten exposure. From the RACE reads, TCRdb called clonotypes with MiXCR, one entry per CDR3 protein. Of about 90,000 distinct CDR3 sequences in the sample, over 6.5% are singletons; the top ten hold 2.5% to 3%. Time point given: pre-sensitization, week 0. Sample treatment: therapeutic diphenylcyclopropenone sensitization with weekly scalp DPC. The sequencing used whole blood, collected in connection with sensitization to the hapten diphenylcyclopropenone (DPC). All receptors derive from a man aged 35-49 years with alopecia areata. Some clones in this sample may be carry-over from other donors' samples.

This chain joins TRBV19 and TRBJ2-1, with 12 bases fitting TRBD2. Germline lookup yields CDR1 LNHDA and CDR2 SQIVND (reference sequence). V dropped 5 bases and J dropped 1; count of bases not matched to a gene: 6. This CDR3 is 17 amino acids long. The CDR3 bases are TGTGCCAGTAGTTTGACTAGCGGGAGTGATTCCTACAATGAGCAGTTCTTC. It yields the protein CASSLTSGSDSYNEQFF. Full variable domain (rest looked up from reference TRBV19 and TRBJ2-1): DGGITQSPKYLFRKEGQNVTLSCEQNLNHDAMYWYRQDPGQGLRLIYYSQIVNDFQKGDIAEGYSVSREKKESFPLTVTSAQKNPTAFYLCASSLTSGSDSYNEQFFGPGTRLTVL.

This clonotype has just a few counts. This chain connects TRBV30 to TRBJ1-3; D is ambiguous. Germline V gene sequence: CDR1 GTSNPN, CDR2 SVGIG (reference sequence). The V end lost 4 bases, the J end lost 2 bases, and 15 bases lay between the germline ends. CDR3 size: 15 residues. Written as DNA, the CDR3 is TGTGCCTGGACGTCATCTAAATCCCCTGGAAACACCATATATTTT. Encoded protein: CAWTSSKSPGNTIYF.

This clonotype appeared many times. The chain recombines TRBV7-8 with TRBJ1-1; no definite D call. Trimming shortened V by 4 bases and J by 1 base, and 7 bases separated the two germline ends. This CDR3 has 13 residues. CDR1 is SGHVS, CDR2 FQNEAQ, per germline. The CDR3, as DNA: TGTGCCAGCAGCTCCGGACGGAACACTGAAGCTTTCTTT. Its translation: CASSSGRNTEAFF.

The rearrangement joins TRBV6-1 to TRBJ1-2; 9 positions match TRBD1. Trimming took 6 bases from V and 7 from J; bases not matched to a gene: 6. This CDR3 is 13 amino acids long. CDR1 is MNHNS and CDR2 is SASEGT in the germline V gene. CDR3 bases: TGTGCCAGCAGGGACAGGGGACAGAGTGGCTACACCTTC. Residues: CASRDRGQSGYTF.

This rearrangement joins TRBV6-2 or TRBV6-3 to TRBJ1-5; D unresolved. Between the trimmed V and J ends, which lost 6 bases and 5 bases, there was a span of 11 bases. Per germline, CDR1 MNHEY and CDR2 SVGEGT. There are 13 residues in the CDR3. The DNA for the CDR3 is TGTGCCAGCAGCCCGACGGTCGATCAGCCCCAGCATTTT. Its translation: CASSPTVDQPQHF.

The J gene is TRBJ2-1, the V gene TRBV27; perhaps TRBD2 as D (6 bases). CDR3 length equals 17 residues. V gave up 5 bases and J gave up 0 bases, with 17 bases separating them. Germline V gives CDR1 MNHEY, CDR2 SMNVEV (reference sequence). In DNA, the CDR3 is TGTGCCAGCAGTCCGTGGGGTGGGGACTCCTCCTACAATGAGCAGTTCTTC. This gives the protein CASSPWGGDSSYNEQFF.

The chain couples TRBV7-9 to TRBJ2-7; D unresolved. There are 12 residues in the CDR3. V lost 5 bases, J lost 7 bases, and 12 bases lay in between. Germline lookup yields CDR1 SEHNR and CDR2 FQNEAQ (reference sequence). The CDR3 reads CASSPRTGEQYF. The CDR3 bases are TGTGCCAGCAGCCCGAGGACCGGTGAGCAGTACTTC.

This clonotype was observed a handful of times. The V call is TRBV10-3, the J call TRBJ2-3; D gene uncertain. Germline lookup yields CDR1 ENHRY and CDR2 SYGVKD. V was cut by 10 bases and J by 1 base, with 9 bases left in between. This CDR3 has 12 amino acids. In DNA, the CDR3 is TGTGCCACCTCACCGGGCACAGATACGCAGTATTTT. Translated, it gives CATSPGTDTQYF.

This chain uses TRBV7-9 with TRBJ1-4; possible D gene TRBD1, 6 bases. CDR1 and CDR2 from the germline V gene are SEHNR and FQNEAQ (reference sequence). The CDR3 contains 15 residues. V shed 5 bases and J shed 3 bases, with 13 bases lying between them. CDR3 amino acids: CASSPGGISNEKLFF. DNA for the CDR3: TGTGCCAGCAGCCCTGGGGGCATCTCTAATGAAAAACTGTTTTTT.

This chain links TRBV9 with TRBJ2-1; D unclear. The germline V gene encodes CDR1 SGDLS and CDR2 YYNGEE. The CDR3 is made up of 12 amino acids. V was shortened by 3 bases and J by 9 bases, with 10 bases between the two germline ends. The CDR3 nucleotides are TGTGCCAGCAGCGCAACCAGAGCTGAGCAGTTCTTC. This encodes CASSATRAEQFF.

At least ten counts were recorded for this clonotype. The V call is TRBV20-1, the J call TRBJ2-7; the D gene is possibly TRBD2 (6 bases). Trimming removed 6 bases from V and 3 bases from J, with 18 bases in between. Per germline, CDR1 DFQATT and CDR2 SNEGSKA (reference sequence). CDR3 size: 14 residues. CDR3 loop: CSAKAGGNFYEQYF. For the CDR3, the DNA is TGCAGTGCCAAGGCCGGCGGGAATTTCTACGAGCAGTACTTC.

This clonotype was recorded many times. The rearrangement joins TRBV10-3 to TRBJ1-6; D gene uncertain. The CDR3 runs 15 residues. Germline V gives CDR1 ENHRY, CDR2 SYGVKD. Between the trimmed V and J ends, which lost 5 bases and 13 bases, there was a span of 21 bases. The CDR3 is CAISPGGGPFDPLHF. CDR3 DNA sequence: TGTGCCATCAGTCCCGGCGGAGGGCCATTCGATCCCCTCCACTTT.

In its sample, this clonotype was seen a few times. The V and J genes are TRBV19 and TRBJ2-7; D not resolved. The germline CDR1 and CDR2 sequences are LNHDA and SQIVND (reference sequence). V was clipped by 4 bases and J by 1 base, with 11 bases between them. This CDR3 is 14 amino acids long. CDR3 sequence: CASSSPSDSYEQYF. The DNA for the CDR3 is TGTGCCAGTAGTAGCCCATCAGATTCCTACGAGCAGTACTTC. Together with reference TRBV19 and TRBJ2-7, the CDR3 gives the full variable domain: DGGITQSPKYLFRKEGQNVTLSCEQNLNHDAMYWYRQDPGQGLRLIYYSQIVNDFQKGDIAEGYSVSREKKESFPLTVTSAQKNPTAFYLCASSSPSDSYEQYFGPGTRLTVT.

As regards this clonotype: Given a much more abundant clone one base away, this may be a read error. This sequence joins TRBV28 and TRBJ2-7, with TRBD1 identical over 9 bases. The CDR3 has 15 amino acids. Germline-derived CDR1 and CDR2 are MDHEN and SYDVKM. As DNA, the CDR3 is TGTGCCAGCAGTTCCACAGGGGGCGCCCGGTACGGGCAGTACTTC. It specifies CASSSTGGARYGQYF. The whole variable domain, filled in from reference TRBV28 and TRBJ2-7, reads DVKVTQSSRYLVKRTGEKVFLECVQDMDHENMFWYRQDPGLGLRLIYFSYDVKMKEKGDIPEGYSVSREKKERFSLILESASTNQTSMYLCASSSTGGARYGQYFGPGTRLTVT.

The V and J genes are TRBV6-5 and TRBJ1-1, with D possibly being TRBD1 (5 bases). V lost 0 bases and J 3 bases, leaving 8 bases between the germline ends. There are 14 residues in the CDR3. Germline V gene data show CDR1 as MNHEY and CDR2 as SVGAGI. The CDR3 reads CASSYSGRDTEAFF. The DNA of the CDR3 is TGTGCCAGCAGTTACTCTGGCAGGGACACTGAAGCTTTCTTT.

The chain is built from TRBV5-1 and TRBJ2-7, with D uncertain. Trimming pared 0 bases from V and 6 bases from J, leaving 10 bases between. The germline gives CDR1 SGHRS, CDR2 YFSETQ. There are 13 residues in the CDR3. The CDR3 DNA reads as TGCGCCAGCAGCTTGGAGGCCACTACCGAGCAGTACTTC. The encoded protein is CASSLEATTEQYF. Full variable domain (rest looked up from reference TRBV5-1 and TRBJ2-7): KAGVTQTPRYLIKTRGQQVTLSCSPISGHRSVSWYQQTPGQGLQFLFEYFSETQRNKGNFPGRFSGRQFSNSRSEMNVSTLELGDSALYLCASSLEATTEQYFGPGTRLTVT.

This rearrangement joins TRBV7-6 to TRBJ1-2; 8 positions match TRBD1. Germline V gene sequence: CDR1 SGHVS, CDR2 FNYEAQ. The V segment lost 4 bases and the J segment 0 bases; nucleotides outside the gene matches: 4. The CDR3 extends over 15 amino acids. The CDR3: CASSSQTGANYGYTF. CDR3 bases: TGTGCCAGCAGCTCACAGACAGGGGCTAACTATGGCTACACCTTC.

In its sample, this clonotype was seen many times. The rearrangement links TRBV7-2 to TRBJ1-2, with 9 bases identical to TRBD1. The CDR3 runs 14 residues. Germline lookup yields CDR1 SGHTA and CDR2 FQGNSA. With V trimmed by 5 bases and J by 8 bases, 9 bases remained unmatched. The CDR3 here is CASSVTGTGKGYTF. CDR3 DNA: TGTGCCAGCAGCGTAACGGGGACAGGGAAGGGCTACACCTTC.

This clonotype was detected a few times. CDR3 sequence: CASSFASAGGAYEQYV. The CDR3 DNA reads TGTGCCAGCAGCTTCGCGTCAGCGGGAGGTGCGTACGAGCAGTACGTC. The chain combines TRBV11-2 with TRBJ2-7; 9 bases are shared with TRBD2. The germline gives CDR1 SGHAT, CDR2 FQNNGV. V lost 3 bases to trimming and J lost 4 bases; unmatched junction nucleotides: 10. The length of the CDR3 is 16 residues.